The source of this T cell receptor beta chain is a study of CD8+ T cells in alopecia areata. Investigators isolated RNA and reverse transcribed it into cDNA to act as the sequencing template. TCRdb's copy holds only in-frame clones and misses some; the assay was immunoSEQ multiplex PCR. This sample has some 99,000 clones, with approximately 66% found just once. Details on this clone: What it binds is unknown.

Treatment defined: oral pan-JAK inhibitor, 5-10 mg twice daily. Study-level findings and limits: Numerous clones, expanded in lesions, remained in scalp and blood during tofacitinib. Scalp clonality decreased significantly with tofacitinib, and so did expanded CD8+ clones among the top 100. Normal skin's resident alphabeta T cells are also sequenced in scalp samples.

Specimen: CD8+ T cells sorted from blood, collected at week 4, from a patient treated with tofacitinib. This TCR was recovered from a human donor with alopecia areata.

CDR3: CASSAQTANEQFF. DNA for the CDR3: TGTGCCAGCAGTGCCCAGACAGCTAATGAGCAGTTCTTC. The chain links TRBV27 to TRBJ2-1, with D possibly being TRBD1 (5 bases). CDR1 and CDR2 (germline): MNHEY, SMNVEV (reference sequence). The CDR3 has 13 amino acids. The V gene lost 5 bases and the J gene lost 7 bases, with 12 bases spanning the gap.